The 21 T cell receptor beta chains below all came from one sample that was sequenced in a study of neurological immune-mediated disorders. TCRdb called the 5' RACE reads again in MiXCR, with one record for every CDR3 protein. The data show roughly 70,000 distinct CDR3 sequences, around 3.9% seen once. Sequenced input: PBMCs. The receptors were sampled from a young man with multiple sclerosis.

The rearrangement links TRBV3-1 to TRBJ1-1, with 10 bases identical to TRBD1. CDR1 and CDR2 (germline): LGHDT, YNNKEL (reference sequence). The length of the CDR3 is 15 residues. Trimming at V came to 3 bases and at J to 1 base, leaving 2 bases not matched to a gene. DNA for the CDR3: TGTGCCAGCAGCCAGGGGGACAGGGGGAACACTGAAGCTTTCTTT. Protein product: CASSQGDRGNTEAFF. The variable domain in full, completed from reference TRBV3-1 and TRBJ1-1, reads DTAVSQTPKYLVTQMGNDKSIKCEQNLGHDTMYWYKQDSKKFLKIMFSYNNKELIINETVPNRFSPKSPDKAHLNLHINSLELGDSAVYFCASSQGDRGNTEAFFGQGTRLTVV.

This clonotype was counted many times. V is TRBV11-2 and J is TRBJ1-4, with D hard to call. The germline CDR1 and CDR2 sequences are SGHAT and FQNNGV. The V and J ends lost 5 bases and 7 bases respectively, with 14 bases between them. The CDR3 consists of 14 residues. CDR3 sequence reads: CASSNRAGSEKLFF. The CDR3 bases are TGTGCCAGCAGCAATAGAGCAGGTTCTGAAAAACTGTTTTTT.

This clonotype was seen at least ten times. This chain links TRBV7-3 with TRBJ2-3; D is possibly TRBD2 (5 bases). Trimming pared 3 bases from V and 8 bases from J, leaving 18 bases between. In germline, CDR1 is SGHTA, CDR2 FQGTGA. This CDR3 has 15 residues. CDR3 region: CASSLSGLLGGTQYF. The CDR3 DNA follows: TGTGCCAGCAGCTTGAGTGGACTCCTCGGCGGTACGCAGTATTTT.

This clonotype was recorded many times. V gene TRBV5-1 combines with J gene TRBJ1-3; no firm D call. The ends were cut back, 1 base at V and 4 bases at J, with 6 bases in the middle. The CDR3 loop spans 13 amino acids. Looked up from germline, CDR1 is SGHRS and CDR2 is YFSETQ. As DNA, the CDR3 is TGCGCCAGCAGCTTGAGCTTGGGAAACACCATATATTTT. Protein: CASSLSLGNTIYF.

There are many counts of this clonotype. V and J are TRBV4-1 and TRBJ2-7; either TRBD1 or TRBD2 may supply D (5 bases each). CDR3 length: 14 residues. The V and J ends lost 3 bases and 4 bases respectively, with 13 bases between them. The germline CDR1 and CDR2 sequences are MGHRA and YSYEKL. CDR3 DNA sequence: TGCGCCAGCAGCCAGGGGACGGAGCGGTACGAGCAGTACTTC. Protein: CASSQGTERYEQYF.

This clonotype was observed many times. The chain recombines TRBV11-2 with TRBJ2-5; 8 bases fit TRBD2. V shed 1 base and J 6 bases; nucleotides not matched to a gene: 7. Germline-derived CDR1 and CDR2 are SGHAT and FQNNGV. The CDR3 extends over 15 amino acids. As DNA, the CDR3 is TGTGCCAGCAGCTTAGGGGGACTAGGCATACAGACCCAGTACTTC. As protein: CASSLGGLGIQTQYF.

In this sample, this clonotype turned up many times. The chain couples TRBV6-1 to TRBJ2-3, with D possibly TRBD1 on 5 matching bases. There are 14 residues in the CDR3. V was cut by 0 bases and J by 5 bases, with 9 bases left in between. Per the germline V gene, CDR1 is MNHNS and CDR2 is SASEGT. CDR3 residues: CASSEADIEDTQYF. For the CDR3, the DNA is TGTGCCAGCAGTGAAGCGGACATAGAAGATACGCAGTATTTT.

This clonotype has a count of ten or more. CDR3 residues: CASSLVASEKETQYF. The CDR3 nucleotides are TGTGCCAGCAGCTTGGTGGCTAGCGAAAAAGAGACCCAGTACTTC. The chain is built from TRBV5-6 and TRBJ2-5; D is perhaps TRBD2 (6 bases). The CDR3 has 15 amino acids. The ends were cut back, 0 bases at V and 3 bases at J, with 12 bases in the middle. Germline CDR1 is SGHDT and CDR2 is YYEEEE.

This clonotype appeared a few times. The chain couples TRBV20-1 to TRBJ2-1; no definite D call. The V end lost 2 bases, the J end lost 2 bases, and 7 bases lay between the germline ends. The CDR3 is 13 residues long. Per germline, CDR1 DFQATT and CDR2 SNEGSKA (reference sequence). Written as DNA, the CDR3 is TGCAGTGCTAGACAAGGGCCCTACAATGAGCAGTTCTTC. Its protein product is CSARQGPYNEQFF.

This clonotype was detected many times. The gene calls are TRBV20-1 and TRBJ2-7, with D possibly TRBD1 on 6 matching bases. Germline V lookup: CDR1 DFQATT, CDR2 SNEGSKA (reference sequence). This CDR3 region has 17 residues. V was shortened by 1 base and J by 0 bases, with 19 bases between the two germline ends. CDR3 nucleotides: TGCAGTGCTAGAGTACCTCACGAGACAGGTTCCTCCTACGAGCAGTACTTC. Translating gives CSARVPHETGSSYEQYF.

There are many counts of this clonotype. The V and J genes are TRBV2 and TRBJ2-3, with D possibly called TRBD1 or TRBD2 (6 bases each). The V gene's germline CDR1 is SNHLY and CDR2 FYNNEI. CDR3 length: 13 residues. Trimming cost V 8 bases and J 2 bases, with 11 bases left between them. The CDR3 is CASRGRFTDTQYF. The CDR3 DNA follows: TGTGCCAGCCGGGGGCGGTTCACAGATACGCAGTATTTT.

This clonotype appeared many times. The chain joins TRBV11-2 to TRBJ1-2; D may be TRBD1 (6 bases). The germline CDR1 and CDR2 sequences are SGHAT and FQNNGV. The CDR3 is made up of 15 amino acids. V gave up 5 bases and J gave up 2 bases, with 15 bases separating them. The CDR3: CASSHLQGTNYGYTF. The CDR3 DNA reads as TGTGCCAGCAGCCACTTACAGGGAACAAACTATGGCTACACCTTC.

V usage is TRBV19 and J usage is TRBJ2-7, with D possibly matching TRBD2 (5 bases). This CDR3 spans 12 amino acids. V was shortened by 6 bases and J by 3 bases, with 9 bases between the two germline ends. The germline CDR1 and CDR2 sequences are LNHDA and SQIVND (reference sequence). DNA for the CDR3: TGTGCCAGTAGCAACGGAGGCTACGAGCAGTACTTC. Its translation is CASSNGGYEQYF.

This clonotype has at least ten counts. The V gene is TRBV4-1, the J gene TRBJ2-5; D tentatively reads TRBD1 or TRBD2 (6 bases each). The V and J ends lost 5 bases and 3 bases respectively, with 13 bases between them. Germline loops: CDR1 MGHRA, CDR2 YSYEKL. CDR3 size: 14 residues. The chain's CDR3 is CASSYWGAEETQYF. Written as DNA, the CDR3 is TGCGCCAGCAGCTACTGGGGGGCGGAAGAGACCCAGTACTTC.

This clonotype was observed many times. The chain couples TRBV12-3 or TRBV12-4 to TRBJ1-1, with no clear D. This CDR3 has 15 residues. Trimming stripped 5 bases from V and 10 bases from J, with 23 bases between. The CDR3 region is CASSPKGGPSGVAFF. For the CDR3, the DNA is TGTGCCAGCAGTCCCAAGGGAGGGCCCTCTGGGGTAGCTTTCTTT.

In regard to this clonotype: One end of the junction varies from germline; a read error may be responsible. V gene TRBV7-9 combines with J gene TRBJ1-5; 7 nucleotides match TRBD1. The germline gives CDR1 SEHNR, CDR2 FQNEAQ (reference sequence). CDR3 length equals 15 residues. CDR3 nucleotides: TGTGCCAGCAGCTCGACAGGGAGGAGCAATCAGCCCCAGAATTTT. This codes for CASSSTGRSNQPQNF.

The table lists this clonotype with many counts. This chain connects TRBV4-1 to TRBJ2-6, with 10 bases matching TRBD2. V lost 1 base to trimming and J lost 5 bases; unmatched junction nucleotides: 2. CDR1 and CDR2 from the germline V gene are MGHRA and YSYEKL. This CDR3 has 16 residues. Here the CDR3 DNA reads TGCGCCAGCAGCCAAGTAGCGGGGGGCTGGGCCAACGTCCTGACTTTC. It encodes CASSQVAGGWANVLTF.

Ten or more counts support this clonotype. The CDR3 nucleotides read TGCGCCAGCTACCCCGACAGGACGAACTACGAGCAGTACTTC. Protein product: CASYPDRTNYEQYF. The J gene is TRBJ2-7, the V gene TRBV5-1, with a weak D call TRBD1 (6 bases). Germline CDR1 SGHRS, CDR2 YFSETQ. V shed 7 bases and J shed 3 bases, with 17 bases lying between them. The CDR3 runs to 14 residues. The whole variable domain, filled in from reference TRBV5-1 and TRBJ2-7, reads KAGVTQTPRYLIKTRGQQVTLSCSPISGHRSVSWYQQTPGQGLQFLFEYFSETQRNKGNFPGRFSGRQFSNSRSEMNVSTLELGDSALYLCASYPDRTNYEQYFGPGTRLTVT.

This clonotype has at least ten counts. The V gene is TRBV10-3, the J gene TRBJ2-3; TRBD1 matches 8 bases. CDR3 length equals 16 residues. The ends lost 4 bases at V and 1 base at J; junction bases unmatched: 7. From germline, CDR1 is ENHRY and CDR2 SYGVKD. CDR3 DNA: TGTGCCATCAGTGGGACCTTGGACAGGGGCACAGATACGCAGTATTTT. It codes for CAISGTLDRGTDTQYF.

V gene TRBV4-1 combines with J gene TRBJ1-6, with D tentatively TRBD1 (6 bases). V was trimmed by 6 bases and J by 0 bases, leaving 9 bases between them. Germline values: CDR1 MGHRA, CDR2 YSYEKL. This CDR3 has 15 residues. CDR3 nucleotides: TGCGCCAGCAGTCGACAGGACTCCTATAATTCACCCCTCCACTTT. Translation: CASSRQDSYNSPLHF.

This clonotype was detected many times. V usage is TRBV7-2 and J usage is TRBJ2-7, with 8 bases matching TRBD2. The V gene's germline CDR1 is SGHTA and CDR2 FQGNSA. The CDR3 is 15 residues long. Unmatched junction bases numbered 9, after V lost 5 bases and J lost 3 bases. The CDR3 region has the DNA TGTGCCAGCAGCCAGGGGATCGGGGGGGGCTACGAGCAGTACTTC. It specifies CASSQGIGGGYEQYF.